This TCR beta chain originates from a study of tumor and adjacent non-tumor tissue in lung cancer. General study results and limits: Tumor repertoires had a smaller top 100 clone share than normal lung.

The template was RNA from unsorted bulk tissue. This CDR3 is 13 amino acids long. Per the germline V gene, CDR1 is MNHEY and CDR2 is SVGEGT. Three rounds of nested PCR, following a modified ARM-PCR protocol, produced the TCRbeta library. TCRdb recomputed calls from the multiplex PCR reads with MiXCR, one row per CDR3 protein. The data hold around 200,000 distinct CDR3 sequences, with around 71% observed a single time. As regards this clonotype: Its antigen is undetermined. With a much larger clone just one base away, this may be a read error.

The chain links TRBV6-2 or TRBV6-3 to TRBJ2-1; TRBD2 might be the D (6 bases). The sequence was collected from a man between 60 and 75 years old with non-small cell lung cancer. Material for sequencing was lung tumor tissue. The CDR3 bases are TGTGCCAGCAGCCGACTAGGGATCAATGATCAGTTCTTC. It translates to CASSRLGINDQFF.